This T cell receptor (beta chain) is drawn from a study of blood T cell repertoires in COVID-19. Study information: COVID-19 samples collected from the United States, Italy and Spain covered acute and convalescent phases.

As processed by the authors: Counts of nucleated cells, estimated from reference gene primer amplification, were obtained. Sequenced by immunoSEQ multiplex PCR; TCRdb stores in-frame clones only, minus some. That table is the source of V, J and clone size, and D and trimming were worked out from the DNA. This sample has 200,000 to 300,000 clones, with more than 70% found just once. The junction had 6 bases not matched to a gene; V was cut back by 6 bases and J by 7 bases. Germline-derived CDR1 and CDR2 are SGHTA and FQGNSA. The CDR3 has 14 amino acids. The sequenced sample was peripheral blood. The V and J genes are TRBV7-2 and TRBJ1-4, with 9 positions matching TRBD1. The sequence was obtained from a woman aged 50 to 60 with acute or convalescent COVID-19. Written as DNA, the CDR3 is TGTGCCAGCAGAAAGGACAGGGGCGGTGAAAAACTGTTTTTT. Translating gives CASRKDRGGEKLFF. The full variable domain, its missing parts supplied by reference TRBV7-2 and TRBJ1-4, is GAGVSQSPSNKVTEKGKDVELRCDPISGHTALYWYRQSLGQGLEFLIYFQGNSAPDKSGLPSDRFSAERTGGSVSTLTIQRTQQEDSAVYLCASRKDRGGEKLFFGSGTQLSVL.